Listed below are T cell receptor beta chains from one sample, sequenced in a study of blood T cell repertoires in COVID-19. Clones were sequenced by immunoSEQ multiplex PCR, and TCRdb holds only the in-frame ones, with some missing. This sample has 88,000 or so clones, with over 75% found just once. Source material: peripheral blood. Receptors were obtained from a man older than 75 with acute or convalescent COVID-19. Both conserved end residues are part of each CDR3. The order of the fields is V gene, J gene, D gene, clone size, CDR3 protein, CDR3 DNA. A D gene is named only where the DNA matches it firmly. Clone size appears in some rows only: once, few, many, or a class for an expanded clone.

v_call: TRBV4-1
j_call: TRBJ1-1
d_call: -
clone_size: -
cdr3_aa: CASWQGTEAFF
cdr3_nt: TGCGCCAGCTGGCAGGGAACTGAAGCTTTCTTT

v_call: TRBV18
j_call: TRBJ1-1
d_call: TRBD1
clone_size: -
cdr3_aa: CASSDHVGQANTEAFF
cdr3_nt: TGTGCCAGCTCGGACCACGTGGGACAGGCGAACACTGAAGCTTTCTTT

v_call: TRBV7-9
j_call: TRBJ2-1
d_call: TRBD2
clone_size: -
cdr3_aa: CASNLHGGGANEQFF
cdr3_nt: TGTGCCAGCAACCTACACGGCGGGGGGGCGAATGAGCAGTTCTTC

v_call: TRBV10-3
j_call: TRBJ1-2
d_call: TRBD1
clone_size: few
cdr3_aa: CAISEPRQGSNGYTF
cdr3_nt: TGTGCCATCAGTGAGCCTAGACAGGGATCGAATGGCTACACCTTC

v_call: TRBV6-5
j_call: TRBJ1-2
d_call: TRBD1
clone_size: -
cdr3_aa: CATQLTGNYGYTF
cdr3_nt: TGTGCCACTCAATTGACAGGGAACTATGGCTACACCTTC

v_call: TRBV7-2
j_call: TRBJ2-2
d_call: -
clone_size: -
cdr3_aa: CASSPPLGSVGGGELFF
cdr3_nt: TGTGCCAGCAGCCCGCCTCTAGGGTCGGTTGGAGGCGGGGAGCTGTTTTTT

v_call: TRBV10-1
j_call: TRBJ2-3
d_call: TRBD2
clone_size: few
cdr3_aa: CASSELAGRTDTQYF
cdr3_nt: TGCGCCAGCAGTGAACTAGCGGGGCGCACAGATACGCAGTATTTT

v_call: TRBV7-9
j_call: TRBJ1-2
d_call: -
clone_size: -
cdr3_aa: CASSLLEGRGNGYTF
cdr3_nt: TGTGCCAGCAGCCTTCTTGAGGGCAGGGGAAACGGCTACACCTTC

v_call: TRBV5-1
j_call: TRBJ2-5
d_call: TRBD1
clone_size: -
cdr3_aa: CASSLLQGQETQYF
cdr3_nt: TGCGCCAGCAGCTTGCTACAGGGGCAAGAGACCCAGTACTTC

v_call: TRBV14
j_call: TRBJ1-1
d_call: -
clone_size: -
cdr3_aa: CASSLVAGTEAFF
cdr3_nt: TGTGCCAGCAGCCTCGTAGCGGGGACTGAAGCTTTCTTT

v_call: TRBV27
j_call: TRBJ2-2
d_call: -
clone_size: -
cdr3_aa: CASSFGRPDRTAGELFF
cdr3_nt: TGTGCCAGCAGTTTTGGTCGCCCGGACAGAACCGCCGGGGAGCTGTTTTTT

v_call: TRBV2
j_call: TRBJ2-7
d_call: -
clone_size: few
cdr3_aa: CAIGPGTQYEQYF
cdr3_nt: TGTGCCATCGGACCCGGGACACAATACGAGCAGTACTTC

v_call: TRBV6-5
j_call: TRBJ1-4
d_call: TRBD1
clone_size: -
cdr3_aa: CASSRRDRGNEKLFF
cdr3_nt: TGTGCCAGCAGCCGACGAGACAGGGGTAATGAAAAACTGTTTTTT

v_call: TRBV19
j_call: TRBJ2-3
d_call: TRBD1
clone_size: few
cdr3_aa: CASSPRDRGFTDTQYF
cdr3_nt: TGTGCCAGTAGTCCCCGGGACAGGGGATTCACAGATACGCAGTATTTT

v_call: TRBV24-1
j_call: TRBJ1-5
d_call: TRBD1
clone_size: few
cdr3_aa: CATSPPGTGHNQPQHF
cdr3_nt: TGTGCCACCAGCCCTCCCGGGACAGGGCACAATCAGCCCCAGCATTTT

v_call: TRBV6-5
j_call: TRBJ1-2
d_call: -
clone_size: -
cdr3_aa: CASSYMGPRGYTF
cdr3_nt: TGTGCCAGCAGTTACATGGGGCCTCGCGGCTACACCTTC

v_call: TRBV6-6
j_call: TRBJ2-3
d_call: TRBD2
clone_size: few
cdr3_aa: CASNGLAGSTDTQYF
cdr3_nt: TGTGCCAGCAACGGACTAGCGGGGAGCACAGATACGCAGTATTTT

v_call: TRBV29-1
j_call: TRBJ1-5
d_call: -
clone_size: -
cdr3_aa: CSVGQTNQPQHF
cdr3_nt: TGCAGCGTTGGACAGACCAATCAGCCCCAGCATTTT

v_call: TRBV7-9
j_call: TRBJ1-1
d_call: -
clone_size: -
cdr3_aa: CASSSRDTYTEAFF
cdr3_nt: TGTGCCAGCAGCAGTCGGGACACGTACACTGAAGCTTTCTTT

v_call: TRBV4-2
j_call: TRBJ2-3
d_call: TRBD2
clone_size: -
cdr3_aa: CASSQEARGGSTDTQYF
cdr3_nt: TGTGCCAGCAGCCAAGAGGCCCGGGGGGGTAGCACAGATACGCAGTATTTT

v_call: TRBV10-1
j_call: TRBJ1-1
d_call: -
clone_size: few
cdr3_aa: CASSERAGVAFF
cdr3_nt: TGCGCCAGCAGTGAAAGGGCAGGGGTGGCTTTCTTT

v_call: TRBV7-3
j_call: TRBJ2-1
d_call: -
clone_size: -
cdr3_aa: CASSLGSDGYNEQFF
cdr3_nt: TGTGCCAGCAGCTTAGGCAGCGATGGGTACAATGAGCAGTTCTTC

v_call: TRBV12-3/TRBV12-4
j_call: TRBJ1-2
d_call: -
clone_size: -
cdr3_aa: CASRPGRLGGYTF
cdr3_nt: TGTGCCAGCAGGCCCGGGAGGTTAGGTGGCTACACCTTC

v_call: TRBV2
j_call: TRBJ1-1
d_call: -
clone_size: few
cdr3_aa: CASRSGENTEAFF
cdr3_nt: TGTGCCAGCAGATCAGGGGAGAACACTGAAGCTTTCTTT

v_call: TRBV19
j_call: TRBJ1-2
d_call: TRBD1
clone_size: -
cdr3_aa: CASRTGRTDYGYTF
cdr3_nt: TGTGCCAGTAGGACAGGGAGGACGGACTATGGCTACACCTTC

v_call: TRBV11-1
j_call: TRBJ2-3
d_call: -
clone_size: -
cdr3_aa: CASSLGSEPDTQYF
cdr3_nt: TGTGCCAGCAGCTTAGGATCTGAGCCAGATACGCAGTATTTT

v_call: TRBV5-1
j_call: TRBJ2-5
d_call: -
clone_size: -
cdr3_aa: CASSRELETQYF
cdr3_nt: TGCGCCAGCAGCCGAGAGCTAGAGACCCAGTACTTC

v_call: TRBV30
j_call: TRBJ2-1
d_call: TRBD2
clone_size: -
cdr3_aa: CAWAGGGVNEQFF
cdr3_nt: TGTGCCTGGGCTGGCGGGGGTGTCAATGAGCAGTTCTTC

v_call: TRBV21-1
j_call: TRBJ1-5
d_call: -
clone_size: -
cdr3_aa: CASSQRWAQPQHF
cdr3_nt: TGTGCCAGCAGCCAAAGGTGGGCTCAGCCCCAGCATTTT

v_call: TRBV14
j_call: TRBJ1-1
d_call: -
clone_size: few
cdr3_aa: CASYDSPFEAFF
cdr3_nt: TGTGCCAGCTACGACAGTCCTTTTGAAGCTTTCTTT

v_call: TRBV5-6
j_call: TRBJ2-5
d_call: TRBD1
clone_size: once
cdr3_aa: CASSGRGRGPETQYF
cdr3_nt: TGTGCCAGCAGCGGCAGGGGGCGCGGGCCAGAGACCCAGTACTTC

v_call: TRBV9
j_call: TRBJ2-1
d_call: TRBD2
clone_size: -
cdr3_aa: CASSPQPGLAGEQFF
cdr3_nt: TGTGCCAGCAGCCCCCAACCCGGACTAGCGGGGGAGCAGTTCTTC

v_call: TRBV5-1
j_call: TRBJ1-5
d_call: -
clone_size: once
cdr3_aa: CASSLDSGGNQPQHF
cdr3_nt: TGCGCCAGCAGCTTGGATTCCGGTGGCAATCAGCCCCAGCATTTT

v_call: TRBV7-9
j_call: TRBJ2-1
d_call: -
clone_size: -
cdr3_aa: CASSLGSNNEQFF
cdr3_nt: TGTGCCAGCAGCTTAGGATCTAACAATGAGCAGTTCTTC

v_call: TRBV3-1/TRBV3-2
j_call: TRBJ1-1
d_call: -
clone_size: -
cdr3_aa: CASSFRDSRTEAFF
cdr3_nt: TGTGCCAGCAGCTTCCGGGACTCCCGCACTGAAGCTTTCTTT

v_call: TRBV5-1
j_call: TRBJ2-5
d_call: TRBD1
clone_size: once
cdr3_aa: CASSSWTGEAETQYF
cdr3_nt: TGCGCCAGCAGCTCATGGACAGGGGAGGCAGAGACCCAGTACTTC

v_call: TRBV11-3
j_call: TRBJ2-1
d_call: -
clone_size: -
cdr3_aa: CASSPWRGRRFF
cdr3_nt: TGTGCCAGCAGCCCTTGGAGGGGGCGCCGGTTCTTC

v_call: TRBV12-3/TRBV12-4
j_call: TRBJ2-7
d_call: TRBD1
clone_size: -
cdr3_aa: CATSRGQIYEQYF
cdr3_nt: TGTGCCACCTCTAGGGGACAGATCTACGAGCAGTACTTC

v_call: TRBV18
j_call: TRBJ1-4
d_call: -
clone_size: -
cdr3_aa: CASSPREAASNEKLFF
cdr3_nt: TGTGCCAGCTCACCCCGCGAGGCAGCATCCAATGAAAAACTGTTTTTT

v_call: TRBV3-1/TRBV3-2
j_call: TRBJ2-5
d_call: TRBD1
clone_size: -
cdr3_aa: CASSQDDRVETQYF
cdr3_nt: TGTGCCAGCAGCCAAGATGACAGGGTGGAGACCCAGTACTTC